This T cell receptor beta chain was profiled in a study of T cell responses to AZD1222 COVID-19 vaccine. Findings and limits, study-wide: The study reported that nearly half of spike-specific TCRs target unmutated variant regions. A mostly white British donor set with more females was recruited, and clonal diversity was possibly underestimated. In all cases, repertoires were sampled only after the peak T cell response.

Repertoires were generated with immunoSEQ multiplex PCR, while TCRdb's copy carries only in-frame clones and drops some. Of about 150,000 clones detected, roughly 90% appear once; the ten largest clones hold over 1.3%. Germline V gene sequence: CDR1 SGHKS, CDR2 YYEKEE (reference sequence). The CDR3 covers 13 residues. V lost 1 base, J lost 5 bases, and 1 base stayed unmatched. On this clone: Its antigen is still unknown.

The chain links TRBV5-5 to TRBJ1-1; 8 bases fit TRBD1. The receptor comes from an adult in good health. This specimen was peripheral blood, taken on day 0 of AZD1222 vaccination. The CDR3, as DNA: TGTGCCAGCAGCTTGTGGGACAGGACTGAAGCTTTCTTT. The encoded protein is CASSLWDRTEAFF.